Listed here are 20 T cell receptor beta chains from one sample, sequenced in a study of blood T cell repertoires in COVID-19. Sequencing was performed with immunoSEQ multiplex PCR; in TCRdb, only in-frame clones are kept and a portion is missing. Counted here are more than 150,000 clones, approximately 86% occurring once; the ten biggest clones make up 0.99%. Sequencing used peripheral blood. All receptors derive from a man younger than 35 with acute or convalescent COVID-19.

V and J are TRBV7-8 and TRBJ1-6; D is unclear. The ends were cut back, 2 bases at V and 0 bases at J, with 11 bases in the middle. Germline values: CDR1 SGHVS, CDR2 FQNEAQ. The CDR3 extends over 17 amino acids. The CDR3 spells CASSLPAGSSYNSPLHF. The DNA of the CDR3 is TGTGCCAGCAGCTTACCCGCCGGGAGCTCCTATAATTCACCCCTCCACTTT.

CDR3 sequence: CASSEQWRRSQPQHF. The CDR3 nucleotides are TGCGCCAGCAGTGAGCAATGGAGGCGGTCTCAGCCCCAGCATTTT. The chain combines TRBV10-2 with TRBJ1-5; D unresolved. Germline-derived CDR1 and CDR2 are WSHSY and SAAADI. The V end lost 2 bases, the J end lost 6 bases, and 14 bases lay between the germline ends. The CDR3 has 15 residues.

The genes are TRBV9 and TRBJ1-3; 9 bases line up with TRBD1. CDR3 length equals 14 residues. Germline assignment: CDR1 SGDLS and CDR2 YYNGEE. With 3 bases clipped from V and 2 bases from J, the junction kept 0 bases outside the gene matches. CDR3 residues: CASSGQGAGNTIYF. The CDR3 region has the DNA TGTGCCAGCAGCGGACAGGGGGCTGGAAACACCATATATTTT.

This clone was recorded only once. This chain joins TRBV5-6 and TRBJ1-2; D is ambiguous. V lost 2 bases and J 7 bases, leaving 12 bases between the germline ends. The CDR3 is 13 residues long. Germline V gene data show CDR1 as SGHDT and CDR2 as YYEEEE. CDR3 residues: CASSFSRLLGYTF. CDR3 coding DNA: TGTGCCAGCAGCTTTTCCAGGCTCCTTGGCTACACCTTC. Complete variable domain (other parts from reference TRBV5-6 and TRBJ1-2): DAGVTQSPTHLIKTRGQQVTLRCSPKSGHDTVSWYQQALGQGPQFIFQYYEEEERQRGNFPDRFSGHQFPNYSSELNVNALLLGDSALYLCASSFSRLLGYTFGSGTRLTVV.

In this sample, this clone turned up a few times. The chain uses TRBV4-1 and TRBJ1-2; 10 nucleotides line up with TRBD1. Germline-derived CDR1 and CDR2 are MGHRA and YSYEKL. V lost 3 bases, J lost 7 bases, and 17 bases stayed unmatched. CDR3 length: 18 residues. CDR3 sequence: CASSHLRDRGLFEGGYTF. Here the CDR3 DNA reads TGCGCCAGCAGCCATCTGCGAGACAGGGGGCTTTTTGAAGGTGGCTACACCTTC.

This clone was observed once. This chain uses TRBV7-3 with TRBJ2-5; 7 nucleotides agree with TRBD1. V lost 5 bases, J lost 5 bases, and 5 bases stayed unmatched. The CDR3 covers 13 residues. From germline, CDR1 is SGHTA and CDR2 FQGTGA. DNA of the CDR3: TGTGCCAGCAGCCCAGGGGGTTGGGAGACCCAGTACTTC. It is translated as CASSPGGWETQYF.

This chain connects TRBV2 to TRBJ1-5; D may be TRBD1 (6 bases). Germline assignment: CDR1 SNHLY and CDR2 FYNNEI. The V end lost 4 bases, the J end lost 6 bases, and 13 bases lay between the germline ends. The CDR3 runs to 14 residues. The CDR3 nucleotides are TGTGCCAGCAGTGGCAGGGGCGCCGTTCAGCCCCAGCATTTT. Translation: CASSGRGAVQPQHF.

The CDR3 sequence: CASSVGQGAYNSPLHF. DNA for the CDR3: TGTGCCAGCAGCGTAGGACAGGGGGCGTATAATTCACCCCTCCACTTT. This rearrangement joins TRBV9 to TRBJ1-6; 10 positions agree with TRBD1. Germline CDR1 and CDR2: SGDLS and YYNGEE. With 0 bases clipped from V and 4 bases from J, the junction kept 1 base outside the gene matches. This CDR3 comprises 16 residues.

The chain has TRBV5-1 and TRBJ1-6; 9 positions match TRBD1. CDR3 length: 15 residues. Unmatched junction bases numbered 3, after V lost 2 bases and J lost 6 bases. Germline V gene sequence: CDR1 SGHRS, CDR2 YFSETQ. This chain's CDR3 is CASSFTDRGNSPLHF. The CDR3 region has the DNA TGCGCCAGCAGCTTTACGGACAGGGGTAATTCACCCCTCCACTTT.

The V and J genes are TRBV4-1 and TRBJ1-3; D gene uncertain. Looked up from germline, CDR1 is MGHRA and CDR2 is YSYEKL. Trimming left V 4 bases short and J 0 bases short, with 10 bases between. The CDR3 runs to 15 residues. The CDR3, as DNA: TGCGCCAGCAGCCGAGACCCTAGCTCTGGAAACACCATATATTTT. Translation gives CASSRDPSSGNTIYF.

This chain links TRBV30 with TRBJ2-2; TRBD2 is a possible D gene (6 bases). The CDR3 contains 15 residues. V dropped 0 bases and J dropped 5 bases, with 13 bases sitting between them. Germline assignment: CDR1 GTSNPN and CDR2 SVGIG (reference sequence). This CDR3 is CAWSVEGGGTGELFF. The CDR3 nucleotides read TGTGCCTGGAGTGTTGAAGGTGGGGGGACCGGGGAGCTGTTTTTT.

The chain couples TRBV6-1 to TRBJ1-4; 8 nucleotides line up with TRBD1. The CDR3 sequence is 16 residues long. The trim removed 0 bases at V and 7 bases at J, leaving 7 bases unmatched. The germline V gene encodes CDR1 MNHNS and CDR2 SASEGT. In DNA form, the CDR3 reads TGTGCCAGCAGTGAAGCGCTTCAGGGGGCACGTGAAAAACTGTTTTTT. It codes for CASSEALQGAREKLFF.

The rearrangement links TRBV7-9 to TRBJ2-1; possible D gene TRBD2, 6 bases. Between the trimmed V and J ends, which lost 4 bases and 4 bases, there was a span of 17 bases. Germline V CDR1 and CDR2: SEHNR, FQNEAQ (reference sequence). This CDR3 is built from 16 residues. In DNA form, the CDR3 reads TGTGCCAGCAGCTGGACTGGACTACCTGTTTACAATGAGCAGTTCTTC. This encodes CASSWTGLPVYNEQFF. The full variable domain, in which reference TRBV7-9 and TRBJ2-1 provide the parts outside the CDR3, is DTGVSQNPRHKITKRGQNVTFRCDPISEHNRLYWYRQTLGQGPEFLTYFQNEAQLEKSRLLSDRFSAERPKGSFSTLEIQRTEQGDSAMYLCASSWTGLPVYNEQFFGPGTRLTVL.

Here the CDR3 reads CASSQGVGGESYNEQFF. The CDR3 DNA is TGTGCCAGCAGCCAAGGGGTCGGGGGGGAGAGCTACAATGAGCAGTTCTTC. The chain is built from TRBV14 and TRBJ2-1; the match to TRBD2 covers 8 bases. CDR1 SGHDN and CDR2 FVKESK come from the germline V gene. The CDR3 is 17 residues long. The V and J ends lost 1 base and 3 bases, in that order; junction bases with no gene match: 8.

With respect to this clone: Sequence at one end of the junction differs from germline and may be a read error. The chain joins TRBV6-1 to TRBJ1-1; the D gene is possibly TRBD1 (5 bases). The CDR3 extends over 14 amino acids. In germline, CDR1 is MNHNS, CDR2 SASEGT. The CDR3 DNA reads as TGTGCCAGCAGAGAAGACAGTTCGTGGACTGAAGCTTTCTTT. It translates to CASREDSSWTEAFF.

V is TRBV6-5 and J is TRBJ1-1, with D perhaps TRBD1 (6 bases). CDR3 length: 13 residues. CDR1 MNHEY and CDR2 SVGAGI come from the germline V gene. Trimming cost V 7 bases and J 4 bases, with 13 bases left between them. The CDR3 sequence: CASTQGQATEAFF. In nucleotides, the CDR3 is TGTGCCAGCACCCAGGGGCAGGCCACTGAAGCTTTCTTT.

The V call is TRBV6-5, the J call TRBJ1-3; TRBD1 is a possible D gene (6 bases). The length of the CDR3 is 14 residues. From germline, CDR1 is MNHEY and CDR2 SVGAGI. V lost 6 bases to trimming and J lost 1 base, with 10 bases between them. This CDR3 is CASSLQGSGNTIYF. As DNA, the CDR3 is TGTGCCAGCAGCTTACAGGGTTCTGGAAACACCATATATTTT.

This clone has a single count. The chain links TRBV19 to TRBJ1-1, with 7 bases lining up with TRBD1. The CDR3 length is 15 residues. The J segment lost 0 bases and the V segment lost 6 bases, leaving 7 bases of the junction unmatched. Per germline, CDR1 LNHDA and CDR2 SQIVND (reference sequence). DNA for the CDR3: TGTGCCAGTAGAACACAGGGGATCATGAACACTGAAGCTTTCTTT. Its protein product is CASRTQGIMNTEAFF. The full variable domain, its missing parts supplied by reference TRBV19 and TRBJ1-1, is DGGITQSPKYLFRKEGQNVTLSCEQNLNHDAMYWYRQDPGQGLRLIYYSQIVNDFQKGDIAEGYSVSREKKESFPLTVTSAQKNPTAFYLCASRTQGIMNTEAFFGQGTRLTVV.

V is TRBV19 and J is TRBJ2-1, with D unclear. Germline assignment: CDR1 LNHDA and CDR2 SQIVND (reference sequence). V dropped 10 bases and J dropped 4 bases, with 17 bases sitting between them. This CDR3 contains 14 residues. Here the CDR3 DNA reads TGTGCCACTAGAGAGGCCCTTCTATACAATGAGCAGTTCTTC. Translated, it gives CATREALLYNEQFF.

The chain is built from TRBV28 and TRBJ1-2, with D perhaps TRBD1 (6 bases). The V and J ends lost 3 bases and 1 base respectively, with 15 bases between them. The germline CDR1 and CDR2 sequences are MDHEN and SYDVKM. The CDR3 runs to 16 residues. The CDR3 region is CASSFPGQNFNYGYTF. DNA for the CDR3: TGTGCCAGCAGTTTCCCTGGACAGAATTTTAACTATGGCTACACCTTC.